The 23 T cell receptor beta chains below were found in one sample sequenced in a study of shared clonotypes between healthy human individuals. The assay was immunoSEQ multiplex PCR, and TCRdb's table has in-frame clones only and misses some. The sample records about 1.1 million clones, 70% to 80% being singletons. The specimen was memory CD4+ T cells from PBMCs. Subset denoted: CD45RA-negative fraction. These receptors came from a man younger than 30 in good health. Some clones in this sample may be carry-over from other donors' samples.

The rearrangement links TRBV5-4 to TRBJ1-4; 7 bases line up with TRBD1. Germline V lookup: CDR1 SGHNT, CDR2 YYREEE (reference sequence). The ends lost 0 bases at V and 0 bases at J; junction bases unmatched: 5. The CDR3 contains 17 residues. The CDR3 region is CASSLGGTGATNEKLFF. Written as DNA, the CDR3 is TGTGCCAGCAGCTTGGGTGGCACAGGGGCAACTAATGAAAAACTGTTTTTT.

The V and J genes are TRBV6-5 and TRBJ2-7, with D unclear. V was shortened by 5 bases and J by 7 bases, with 21 bases between the two germline ends. This CDR3 has 15 residues. Germline V gene lookup returns CDR1 MNHEY and CDR2 SVGAGI. This chain's CDR3 is CASSLDPVAGREQYF. For the CDR3, the DNA is TGTGCCAGCAGTCTGGACCCTGTGGCCGGGCGAGAGCAGTACTTC.

This clone was seen repeatedly, ten times or more. The chain has TRBV27 and TRBJ1-5, with D maybe TRBD1 (5 bases). Trimming stripped 5 bases from V and 12 bases from J, with 20 bases between. CDR3 length: 14 amino acids. CDR1 MNHEY and CDR2 SMNVEV come from the germline V gene (reference sequence). The CDR3 DNA reads TGTGCCAGCAGTACCTCGGGGCCCCCCGGGGTCCAGCATTTT. This codes for CASSTSGPPGVQHF.

In its sample, this clone was seen once. The chain joins TRBV7-3 to TRBJ2-5; D possibly corresponds to TRBD2 (6 bases). This CDR3 contains 15 residues. Germline values: CDR1 SGHTA, CDR2 FQGTGA. Trimming stripped 2 bases from V and 1 base from J, with 11 bases between. The DNA for the CDR3 is TGTGCCAGCAGCTTAGCGGGAACCATCCAAGAGACCCAGTACTTC. Translation gives CASSLAGTIQETQYF.

The V call is TRBV4-1, the J call TRBJ1-4; 9 nucleotides line up with TRBD1. V shed 1 base, J shed 7 bases, and the junction held 7 bases outside the gene matches. Germline-derived CDR1 and CDR2 are MGHRA and YSYEKL. This CDR3 is built from 16 residues. The CDR3, as DNA: TGCGCCAGCAGCCAAGGGAAGAGGACAGGGGTTGAAAAACTGTTTTTT. Translation: CASSQGKRTGVEKLFF.

The chain carries TRBV5-1 and TRBJ2-7; D could derive from TRBD1 or TRBD2 (5 bases each). This CDR3 contains 14 residues. Trimming stripped 0 bases from V and 3 bases from J, with 10 bases between. The germline V gene has CDR1 SGHRS and CDR2 YFSETQ. CDR3 residues: CASSLEGRNYEQYF. For the CDR3, the DNA is TGCGCCAGCAGCTTGGAGGGACGAAACTACGAGCAGTACTTC.

This chain joins TRBV7-3 and TRBJ2-1; 9 nucleotides agree with TRBD2. The CDR3 is 15 residues long. Germline V lookup: CDR1 SGHTA, CDR2 FQGTGA. The V gene end was trimmed by 4 bases and the J gene end by 9 bases; junction bases not matched to a gene: 10. This CDR3 is CASSYDPGTSIEQFF. The DNA for the CDR3 is TGTGCCAGCAGCTACGATCCTGGGACTAGCATTGAGCAGTTCTTC.

This chain connects TRBV30 to TRBJ2-6; 7 nucleotides line up with TRBD1. The CDR3 runs to 17 residues. J gave up 0 bases and V 1 base, and 6 bases lay outside the gene matches. The germline CDR1 and CDR2 sequences are GTSNPN and SVGIG (reference sequence). The CDR3 loop is CAWSEGQPHSGANVLTF. As DNA, the CDR3 is TGTGCCTGGAGTGAGGGACAGCCACACTCTGGGGCCAACGTCCTGACTTTC.

This clone was picked up one time. The genes are TRBV6-5 and TRBJ2-1; TRBD2 agrees at 8 bases. The V segment lost 4 bases and the J segment 2 bases; nucleotides outside the gene matches: 7. The CDR3 contains 16 residues. In germline, CDR1 is MNHEY, CDR2 SVGAGI. CDR3 residues: CASSSRLARAYNEQFF. The DNA for the CDR3 is TGTGCCAGCAGTTCAAGACTAGCGAGGGCCTACAATGAGCAGTTCTTC.

The rearrangement uses TRBV5-4 and TRBJ2-5; either TRBD1 or TRBD2 may supply D (5 bases each). CDR3 size: 14 residues. Deletions cut 0 bases from V and 2 bases from J, with 8 bases between. In germline, CDR1 is SGHNT, CDR2 YYREEE (reference sequence). The CDR3 loop is CASSLGGEQETQYF. CDR3 nucleotide sequence: TGTGCCAGCAGCTTGGGAGGGGAACAAGAGACCCAGTACTTC.

The rearrangement uses TRBV6-5 and TRBJ1-1; D perhaps matches TRBD1 (6 bases). V lost 5 bases, J lost 1 base, and 11 bases lay in between. Germline CDR1 MNHEY, CDR2 SVGAGI. The CDR3 runs 14 residues. CDR3 amino acids: CASSQQTGNTEAFF. The DNA for the CDR3 is TGTGCCAGCAGTCAACAGACAGGGAACACTGAAGCTTTCTTT.

V is TRBV2 and J is TRBJ1-1; D perhaps matches TRBD1 (5 bases). This CDR3 is built from 13 residues. V lost 6 bases and J 1 base, leaving 9 bases between the germline ends. Germline lookup yields CDR1 SNHLY and CDR2 FYNNEI. The DNA for the CDR3 is TGTGCCAGCAGGATGGGGGGGAACACTGAAGCTTTCTTT. Translation: CASRMGGNTEAFF.

This chain links TRBV6-1 with TRBJ1-5; D gene unclear. This CDR3 is built from 12 residues. The ends were cut back, 5 bases at V and 5 bases at J, with 7 bases in the middle. CDR1 is MNHNS and CDR2 is SASEGT in the germline V gene. CDR3 sequence: CASSFRDQPQHF. In nucleotides, the CDR3 is TGTGCCAGCAGTTTTAGGGATCAGCCCCAGCATTTT.

The chain has TRBV4-2 and TRBJ2-1; no clear D. The V end was cut by 0 bases, the J end by 7 bases, with 7 bases between. Germline V lookup: CDR1 LGHNA, CDR2 YNFKEQ. The CDR3 runs to 13 residues. The CDR3: CASSQDLWNEQFF. CDR3 DNA sequence: TGTGCCAGCAGCCAAGATTTGTGGAATGAGCAGTTCTTC.

This clone was counted once. V and J are TRBV5-1 and TRBJ1-4, with TRBD1 as a possible D gene (5 bases). Per germline, CDR1 SGHRS and CDR2 YFSETQ. V lost 2 bases and J 7 bases, leaving 12 bases between the germline ends. The CDR3 sequence is 14 residues long. CDR3 protein: CASSLGGAFEKLFF. The CDR3 DNA reads as TGCGCCAGCAGCTTAGGAGGGGCGTTTGAAAAACTGTTTTTT.

This clone was counted a single time. The same CDR3 also results from other DNA sequences found in this sample. This chain connects TRBV11-3 to TRBJ2-5; TRBD1 agrees at 8 bases. V dropped 6 bases and J dropped 5; count of bases not matched to a gene: 5. From germline, CDR1 is SGHNT and CDR2 YENEEA. The CDR3 has 13 amino acids. Here the CDR3 DNA reads TGTGCCAGCAGTGTCAGGGGGCGGGAGACCCAGTACTTC. Its translation: CASSVRGRETQYF.

The CDR3 nucleotides are TGCGCCAGCAGCCCATCCGTGTCGCCCGCTGAAGCTTTCTTT. Translating it yields CASSPSVSPAEAFF. J is TRBJ1-1 and V is TRBV10-2, with D uncertain. Germline-derived CDR1 and CDR2 are WSHSY and SAAADI. With 6 bases removed from V and 6 bases from J, the gap between germline ends came to 17 bases. This CDR3 is 14 amino acids long.

The rearrangement joins TRBV28 to TRBJ1-2; D is ambiguous. This CDR3 has 11 amino acids. Looked up from germline, CDR1 is MDHEN and CDR2 is SYDVKM. V lost 1 base and J lost 9, with 6 bases in between. This CDR3 is CASSLYWSYTF. The CDR3 DNA follows: TGTGCCAGCAGTTTATATTGGAGCTACACCTTC.

The sample holds a few counts of this clone. The chain recombines TRBV5-1 with TRBJ2-1; 9 nucleotides line up with TRBD2. Germline V lookup: CDR1 SGHRS, CDR2 YFSETQ. V was pared by 3 bases and J by 5 bases, with 6 bases of the junction left unmatched. This CDR3 is built from 15 residues. CDR3 sequence (DNA): TGCGCCAGCAGCTCCCTAGCGGGATCCGACAATGAGCAGTTCTTC. This codes for CASSSLAGSDNEQFF.

The table lists this clone with a few counts. The chain combines TRBV6-5 with TRBJ2-3; D may be TRBD1 (6 bases). The CDR3 sequence is 14 residues long. The germline V and J ends were trimmed by 8 bases and 3 bases, with 15 bases remaining between them. Germline V gene data show CDR1 as MNHEY and CDR2 as SVGAGI. The CDR3 DNA reads TGTGCCAGCGGGACAATTTACAGGACAGATACGCAGTATTTT. Encoded protein: CASGTIYRTDTQYF.

The V and J genes are TRBV7-2 and TRBJ1-1; 9 bases align to TRBD1. Looked up from germline, CDR1 is SGHTA and CDR2 is FQGNSA. V trimming: 4 bases; J trimming: 0 bases; junction bases outside the gene matches: 12. The CDR3 consists of 18 residues. For the CDR3, the DNA is TGTGCCAGCAGCTGGGTGGGCACAGGGGGCTCGATGAACACTGAAGCTTTCTTT. Amino acids: CASSWVGTGGSMNTEAFF.

This clone has a count of ten or more. The rearrangement uses TRBV20-1 and TRBJ1-1; possible D gene TRBD1, 6 bases. The CDR3 has 11 amino acids. The germline V gene encodes CDR1 DFQATT and CDR2 SNEGSKA (reference sequence). V gave up 5 bases and J gave up 7 bases, with 11 bases separating them. The CDR3 DNA reads TGCAGTGCTTACAGGGTACGTGAAGCTTTCTTT. Translated, it gives CSAYRVREAFF.

The chain combines TRBV7-9 with TRBJ1-1; 7 positions match TRBD1. Germline CDR1 is SEHNR and CDR2 is FQNEAQ (reference sequence). The CDR3 length is 14 residues. Trimming removed 5 bases from V and 5 bases from J; junction bases left unmatched: 8. CDR3 residues: CASSELGQATEAFF. The CDR3 region has the DNA TGTGCCAGCAGCGAGCTCGGACAGGCGACTGAAGCTTTCTTT.